One and the same sample provided the 12 T cell receptor beta chains below, sequenced in a study of blood T cell repertoires in COVID-19. TCRdb's copy holds only in-frame clones and misses some; the assay was immunoSEQ multiplex PCR. The table includes approximately 50,000 clones, roughly 80% detected once. The source material was PBMCs or T cells enriched from blood (not recorded which). These TCRs come from a woman aged 45-65 years with acute COVID-19.

The chain employs TRBV11-2 and TRBJ1-6, with 7 bases lining up with TRBD1. CDR1 is SGHAT, CDR2 FQNNGV, per germline. Unmatched junction bases numbered 5, after V lost 8 bases and J lost 7 bases. The CDR3 consists of 13 residues. The CDR3 coding sequence is TGTGCCAGCCGGGAACAGGGGAATTCACCCCTCCACTTT. This codes for CASREQGNSPLHF.

V and J are TRBV24-1 and TRBJ2-3; TRBD1 might be the D (5 bases). Germline V gives CDR1 KGHDR, CDR2 SFDVKD. This CDR3 region has 16 residues. V was pared by 4 bases and J by 0 bases, with 13 bases between. This CDR3 is CATSDVQAMSTDTQYF. CDR3 sequence (DNA): TGTGCCACCAGTGACGTACAGGCCATGAGCACAGATACGCAGTATTTT.

The rearrangement joins TRBV27 to TRBJ2-3, with 10 nucleotides matching TRBD2. CDR3 size: 16 residues. J lost 5 bases, V lost 4 bases, and 9 bases had no gene match. CDR1 MNHEY and CDR2 SMNVEV come from the germline V gene (reference sequence). Here the CDR3 DNA reads TGTGCCAGCAGTTGGGAGCGGGGGGGCTCCGTAGATACGCAGTATTTT. The encoded protein is CASSWERGGSVDTQYF.

V usage is TRBV7-2 and J usage is TRBJ2-1; weak D call: TRBD1 (5 bases). Germline CDR1 and CDR2: SGHTA and FQGNSA. The CDR3 consists of 13 residues. The V and J ends lost 4 bases and 6 bases respectively, with 10 bases between them. DNA for the CDR3: TGTGCCAGCAGCTCCAGGGTAGCCAATGAGCAGTTCTTC. It specifies CASSSRVANEQFF.

This clone has just a few counts. The chain recombines TRBV2 with TRBJ1-6; D is perhaps TRBD1 (5 bases). In germline, CDR1 is SNHLY, CDR2 FYNNEI. This CDR3 region has 14 residues. V was shortened by 1 base and J by 13 bases, with 14 bases between the two germline ends. The CDR3 region is CASSEGRVGRPLHF. As DNA, the CDR3 is TGTGCCAGCAGTGAAGGCAGGGTAGGGAGGCCCCTCCACTTT.

The chain is built from TRBV28 and TRBJ2-5; TRBD2 is a possible D gene (6 bases). This CDR3 region has 14 residues. The germline V gene has CDR1 MDHEN and CDR2 SYDVKM. V was clipped by 7 bases and J by 5 bases, with 17 bases between them. CDR3 DNA sequence: TGTGCCAGCATTCCGCGGGGTCTTGGGGAGACCCAGTACTTC. Residues: CASIPRGLGETQYF. The full variable domain, completed using reference TRBV28 and TRBJ2-5, is DVKVTQSSRYLVKRTGEKVFLECVQDMDHENMFWYRQDPGLGLRLIYFSYDVKMKEKGDIPEGYSVSREKKERFSLILESASTNQTSMYLCASIPRGLGETQYFGPGTRLLVL.

The rearrangement joins TRBV30 to TRBJ2-7; D gene uncertain. Trimming took 0 bases from V and 3 from J, leaving 6 bases between them. The CDR3 runs to 12 residues. CDR1 and CDR2 (germline): GTSNPN, SVGIG (reference sequence). For the CDR3, the DNA is TGTGCCTGGAGTGTACATGGCTACGAGCAGTACTTC. The encoded protein is CAWSVHGYEQYF.

The J gene is TRBJ1-2, the V gene TRBV12-3 or TRBV12-4; the D is unclear. V was shortened by 7 bases and J by 5 bases, with 11 bases between the two germline ends. This CDR3 has 12 residues. In nucleotides, the CDR3 is TGTGCCAGCATGGAGGTGGGATATGGCTACACCTTC. It is translated as CASMEVGYGYTF.

A single count supports this clone. The chain uses TRBV19 and TRBJ1-1; 7 bases map to TRBD1. V was clipped by 8 bases and J by 3 bases; unmatched bases: 9. CDR3 length equals 14 residues. Germline V gene data show CDR1 as LNHDA and CDR2 as SQIVND (reference sequence). The CDR3 sequence: CASATGTYDTEAFF. The DNA for the CDR3 is TGTGCCAGTGCGACAGGGACCTATGACACTGAAGCTTTCTTT.

The V call is TRBV7-8, the J call TRBJ2-2; D is possibly TRBD2 (6 bases). V was cut by 5 bases and J by 5 bases, with 15 bases left in between. Per germline, CDR1 SGHVS and CDR2 FQNEAQ. The CDR3 has 15 residues. The CDR3 is CASSVRRGLTGELFF. The CDR3 DNA sequence: TGTGCCAGCAGCGTGCGGCGGGGCCTAACCGGGGAGCTGTTTTTT.

CDR3 bases: TGTGCCAGCAGCCCCTTAGCTCGGACAAGCCCTAACTATGGCTACACCTTC. This codes for CASSPLARTSPNYGYTF. This chain links TRBV7-9 with TRBJ1-2; a possible D gene is TRBD1 (5 bases). This CDR3 region has 17 residues. Trimming took 5 bases from V and 0 from J, leaving 19 bases between them. From germline, CDR1 is SEHNR and CDR2 FQNEAQ (reference sequence).

This clone was seen a handful of times. V gene TRBV4-2 combines with J gene TRBJ2-3; D is undetermined. V shed 4 bases and J shed 4 bases, with 6 bases lying between them. The CDR3 has 12 residues. Germline V gene data show CDR1 as LGHNA and CDR2 as YNFKEQ. CDR3 in DNA: TGTGCCAGCAGCCTCCCGGCAGATACGCAGTATTTT. Translating it yields CASSLPADTQYF.